This T cell receptor (beta chain) emerged from a study of T cells expressing NK-cell markers. About the research overall: Researchers got TCR beta repertoires out of sorted CD3+CD56+NKG2C+, CD3+CD56+NKG2C- and CD3+CD56-NKG2C+ T cells. In the group of eight sequenced donors, seven were HCMV-seropositive and one was seronegative.

This CDR3 region has 14 residues. Study results and limitations: Each of 6 or 7 donors carried dominant NKG2C+ clonotypes accounting for about 1.0-7.0% of CD8+ T cells.

Note on this clonotype: Its target is unknown.

5'RACE template switching built TCR beta cDNA with unique molecular identifiers. After re-calling the 5' RACE reads, TCRdb lists one entry per CDR3 protein, DNA absent. The repertoire table contains 250,000 to 300,000 distinct CDR3 sequences. Sequenced sample: blood T cells: a sorted CD56 or NKG2C T cell subset, CD4+ or CD8+ T cells, or bulk PBMC T cells (not recorded which). V is TRBV12-3 or TRBV12-4 and J is TRBJ2-3; TCRdb returns TRBD2, unconfirmable since there is no DNA. This sequence was found in a woman between 18 and 75 years old in good health. This CDR3 is CASSFPSGRDTQYF.